The rows below give T cell receptor beta chains drawn from one sample of a study of blood T cell repertoires in COVID-19. The data were produced by immunoSEQ multiplex PCR, yet TCRdb's version contains in-frame clones alone and is incomplete. The top ten clones hold less than 3% of a sample with around 300,000 clones, 90% of them seen once. The specimen was peripheral blood. The receptors were gathered from a woman in her thirties with COVID-19, enrolled during active disease. Each CDR3 is given with its conserved first and last residue. D genes are given only for firm matches. Not every row has a clone size; where given, it reads once, few, many or a size class.

v_call: TRBV5-1
clone_size: .
j_call: TRBJ1-1
d_call: .
cdr3_nt: TGCGCCAGCAGCGTGGACACGAACACTGAAGCTTTCTTT
cdr3_aa: CASSVDTNTEAFF

v_call: TRBV5-1
clone_size: .
j_call: TRBJ2-1
d_call: TRBD2
cdr3_nt: TGCGCCAGCAGCTTGGTTCAAGCTAGCGGGGCAGGGCATGAGCAGTTCTTC
cdr3_aa: CASSLVQASGAGHEQFF

v_call: TRBV5-4
clone_size: .
j_call: TRBJ2-1
d_call: .
cdr3_nt: TGTGCCAGCAGCTATAGGACTTCTGAGCAGTTCTTC
cdr3_aa: CASSYRTSEQFF

v_call: TRBV11-2
clone_size: .
j_call: TRBJ2-1
d_call: TRBD1
cdr3_nt: TGTGCCAGCAGTCCTAAGGGGACAGGGACGTACAATGAGCAGTTCTTC
cdr3_aa: CASSPKGTGTYNEQFF

v_call: TRBV12-3/TRBV12-4
clone_size: .
j_call: TRBJ1-5
d_call: .
cdr3_nt: TGTGCCAGCAGTTTAGGTGAGAATCAGCCCCAGCATTTT
cdr3_aa: CASSLGENQPQHF

v_call: TRBV27
clone_size: .
j_call: TRBJ2-7
d_call: TRBD2
cdr3_nt: TGTGCCAGCAGTTTAGTCGGGACTAGCGGGAGCTACGAGCAGTACTTC
cdr3_aa: CASSLVGTSGSYEQYF

v_call: TRBV24-1
clone_size: .
j_call: TRBJ2-1
d_call: .
cdr3_nt: TGTGCCACTAGAAATAAAGACCTAGAGACCTACAATGAGCAGTTCTTC
cdr3_aa: CATRNKDLETYNEQFF

v_call: TRBV12-5
clone_size: .
j_call: TRBJ2-7
d_call: TRBD1
cdr3_nt: TGTGCTAGTGGTTTGATAGGGGGCGCATTATACGAGCAGTACTTC
cdr3_aa: CASGLIGGALYEQYF

v_call: TRBV7-3
clone_size: few
j_call: TRBJ2-1
d_call: TRBD1
cdr3_nt: TGTGCCAGCAGCTCCACAGGGGGCTCCTACAATGAGCAGTTCTTC
cdr3_aa: CASSSTGGSYNEQFF

v_call: TRBV10-3
clone_size: .
j_call: TRBJ1-2
d_call: .
cdr3_nt: TGTGCCATAAATACCATGGGGACTAACACCTATGGCTACACCTTC
cdr3_aa: CAINTMGTNTYGYTF

v_call: TRBV6-2/TRBV6-3
clone_size: .
j_call: TRBJ2-7
d_call: TRBD2
cdr3_nt: TGTGCCAGCAGCCTATTCTTTCCTCACGGACTAGCGGGCCAACAGCACTCCTTCTACGAGCAGTACTTC
cdr3_aa: CASSLFFPHGLAGQQHSFYEQYF

v_call: TRBV6-5
clone_size: once
j_call: TRBJ2-2
d_call: TRBD1
cdr3_nt: TGTGCCAGCAGTTACGGGACAGTCACCGGGGAGCTGTTTTTT
cdr3_aa: CASSYGTVTGELFF

v_call: TRBV5-4
clone_size: .
j_call: TRBJ2-3
d_call: .
cdr3_nt: TGTGCCAGCAGCCCGAAGATGGGAGACGCTTATACGCAGTATTTT
cdr3_aa: CASSPKMGDAYTQYF